The T cell receptor beta chain described here comes from a study of T cells after yellow fever vaccination. General study findings and limits: Abundant bulk-derived clonotypes could contaminate FACS-sorted repertoires.

TCRdb fed the 5' RACE reads into MiXCR, producing one record per CDR3 protein. This table holds some 320,000 distinct CDR3 sequences, about 9.5% found once. This clonotype was seen a few times. Its antigen is currently unknown. With V trimmed by 4 bases and J by 3 bases, 11 bases remained unmatched. CDR3 length: 16 residues. CDR1 and CDR2 (germline): SGHNT, YYREEE (reference sequence). This rearrangement joins TRBV5-4 to TRBJ2-7, with TRBD2 matching over 9 bases. The sequenced sample was PBMCs, obtained on the day of the first yellow fever vaccination. This receptor was obtained from a man between 18 and 29 years old who received the YFV17D yellow fever vaccine. Here the CDR3 reads CASSQDPGTSIYEQYF. For the CDR3, the DNA is TGTGCCAGCAGCCAGGACCCCGGGACTAGCATCTACGAGCAGTACTTC.